The next 19 T cell receptor beta chains were all read from a single sample in a study of CXCR3-negative and CXCR3-positive naive CD8 T cells. The TRB cDNA libraries were prepared by 5' RACE with UMI labels. TCRdb reprocessed the 5' RACE reads, keeping one entry per CDR3 protein, no DNA. This sample's table reports roughly 86,000 distinct CDR3 sequences. Source material: naive CXCR3- CD8+ T cells from blood. Subset of the sample: CD45RO-CCR7+CD27+CD95- naive CD8+ T cells lacking CXCR3 (TNR3-). The receptors originated from a human donor in good health. Some clones in this sample may be carry-over from other donors' samples.

The V gene is TRBV6-2 or TRBV6-3, the J gene TRBJ2-1. Germline assignment: CDR1 MNHEY and CDR2 SVGEGT. The CDR3 is 13 residues long. The CDR3 spells CASSYSVYNEQFF.

The chain employs TRBV19 and TRBJ2-3; there is no DNA to check the TCRdb D call of TRBD2. The CDR3 has 15 amino acids. In germline, CDR1 is LNHDA, CDR2 SQIVND (reference sequence). CDR3 amino acids: CASSIPGGLTDTQYF.

J is TRBJ1-1 and V is TRBV7-8. From germline, CDR1 is SGHVS and CDR2 FQNEAQ. This CDR3 has 14 residues. The CDR3 region is CASSLLRQNTEAFF.

The V call is TRBV18, the J call TRBJ2-1; TCRdb's D call, TRBD1, is unchecked because there is no DNA. In germline, CDR1 is KGHSH, CDR2 LQKENI. CDR3 length equals 15 residues. CDR3: CASSPSGTVYNEQFF.

The chain carries TRBV6-2 or TRBV6-3 and TRBJ2-7; TCRdb's D call, TRBD2, is unchecked because there is no DNA. Per the germline V gene, CDR1 is MNHEY and CDR2 is SVGEGT. CDR3 length: 16 residues. This CDR3 reads CASSYSGTSGSYEQYF.

V is TRBV19 and J is TRBJ2-5; TCRdb calls TRBD1, which cannot be checked without DNA. The CDR3 contains 15 residues. Germline V CDR1 and CDR2: LNHDA, SQIVND (reference sequence). This chain's CDR3 is CASSLGQAAQETQYF.

This chain's CDR3 is CASSYAGDDNEQFF. The genes are TRBV6-5 and TRBJ2-1; TCRdb's assignment of TRBD1 cannot be checked, as there is no DNA. There are 14 residues in the CDR3. CDR1 MNHEY and CDR2 SVGAGI come from the germline V gene.

V and J are TRBV29-1 and TRBJ2-3; there is no DNA to check the TCRdb D call of TRBD2. The CDR3 runs to 16 residues. Per the germline V gene, CDR1 is SQVTM and CDR2 is ANQGSEA. CDR3 in amino acids: CSVSRRGGREGVTQYF.

The chain couples TRBV29-1 to TRBJ2-7; TCRdb's assignment of TRBD1 cannot be checked, as there is no DNA. The CDR3 is 13 residues long. In germline, CDR1 is SQVTM, CDR2 ANQGSEA. The CDR3 is CSVGDRNSYEQYF.

V and J are TRBV5-1 and TRBJ1-6; TCRdb lists TRBD1, though no DNA is available to test this call. CDR3 length: 14 amino acids. Germline V gives CDR1 SGHRS, CDR2 YFSETQ. The CDR3 here is CASSYGGGESPLHF.

This chain uses TRBV7-2 with TRBJ2-5; TCRdb's D call of TRBD1 is untestable without DNA. This CDR3 comprises 20 residues. CDR1 is SGHTA and CDR2 is FQGNSA in the germline V gene. The CDR3 is CASSFDTSWGAEGYQETQYF.

The chain is built from TRBV28 and TRBJ2-5. Germline CDR1 and CDR2: MDHEN and SYDVKM. This CDR3 has 14 residues. CDR3 amino acids: CASSFRGPREAQYF. The complete variable domain, with remaining parts taken from reference TRBV28 and TRBJ2-5, reads DVKVTQSSRYLVKRTGEKVFLECVQDMDHENMFWYRQDPGLGLRLIYFSYDVKMKEKGDIPEGYSVSREKKERFSLILESASTNQTSMYLCASSFRGPREAQYFGPGTRLLVL.

The V gene is TRBV5-1, the J gene TRBJ2-3; TCRdb selects TRBD2, and the lack of DNA leaves this call unchecked. Germline V lookup: CDR1 SGHRS, CDR2 YFSETQ. The CDR3 contains 14 residues. The CDR3 protein is CASSPQREIDTQYF. The full variable domain, in which reference TRBV5-1 and TRBJ2-3 provide the parts outside the CDR3, is KAGVTQTPRYLIKTRGQQVTLSCSPISGHRSVSWYQQTPGQGLQFLFEYFSETQRNKGNFPGRFSGRQFSNSRSEMNVSTLELGDSALYLCASSPQREIDTQYFGPGTRLTVL.

The chain uses TRBV30 and TRBJ1-1. Germline values: CDR1 GTSNPN, CDR2 SVGIG (reference sequence). This CDR3 spans 12 amino acids. CDR3 protein: CAWSASGTEAFF.

The genes are TRBV12-5 and TRBJ1-1; without DNA, the TCRdb call of TRBD1 cannot be checked. Per the germline V gene, CDR1 is LGHNT and CDR2 is FRNRAP. The CDR3 runs 15 residues. This CDR3 reads CASGDLRGLNTEAFF.

The genes are TRBV29-1 and TRBJ2-5; TCRdb's D call of TRBD1 is untestable without DNA. The CDR3 has 19 amino acids. CDR1 and CDR2 from the germline V gene are SQVTM and ANQGSEA. CDR3 sequence reads: CSVELLDRDGTLRQETQYF.

This chain uses TRBV19 with TRBJ2-7; the TCRdb D gene call, TRBD1, has no DNA to confirm it. CDR1 LNHDA and CDR2 SQIVND come from the germline V gene (reference sequence). The CDR3 sequence is 15 residues long. Here the CDR3 reads CASSSGTGASYEQYF.

This sequence joins TRBV5-6 and TRBJ2-2; as DNA is missing, the TRBD2 call by TCRdb cannot be tested. The length of the CDR3 is 15 residues. Germline V gives CDR1 SGHDT, CDR2 YYEEEE. The CDR3 is CASSLMGVDTGELFF. The whole variable domain, filled in from reference TRBV5-6 and TRBJ2-2, reads DAGVTQSPTHLIKTRGQQVTLRCSPKSGHDTVSWYQQALGQGPQFIFQYYEEEERQRGNFPDRFSGHQFPNYSSELNVNALLLGDSALYLCASSLMGVDTGELFFGEGSRLTVL.

Here the CDR3 reads CASSQEEDLGTEAFF. The J gene is TRBJ1-1, the V gene TRBV4-1. The V gene's germline CDR1 is MGHRA and CDR2 YSYEKL. The CDR3 sequence is 15 residues long.